This T cell receptor (beta chain) appears in the sequencing data of a study of blood T cell repertoires in COVID-19. Study-wide context: There were acute and convalescent COVID-19 samples, and they came from the United States, Italy and Spain.

As originally analysed: Reference gene primer amplification in the assay estimated nucleated cell counts. Profiling relied on immunoSEQ multiplex PCR, and the TCRdb table lists in-frame clones only, not all of them. V and J calls and clone size are copied from that table; D and trimming were computed from the DNA. Among around 250,000 clones, 84% were seen once, and the ten largest hold approximately 4.4%. Germline V gene sequence: CDR1 ENHRY, CDR2 SYGVKD. The CDR3 spans 15 residues. The junction had 6 bases not matched to a gene; V was cut back by 3 bases and J by 4 bases. The receptor's source is a man between 45 and 60 years old with active or convalescent COVID-19. The specimen sequenced was peripheral blood. The rearrangement links TRBV10-3 to TRBJ1-5; 7 bases are a match to TRBD1. Here the CDR3 reads CAISEEGAGNQPQHF. The DNA for the CDR3 is TGTGCCATCAGTGAAGAGGGGGCGGGGAATCAGCCCCAGCATTTT.